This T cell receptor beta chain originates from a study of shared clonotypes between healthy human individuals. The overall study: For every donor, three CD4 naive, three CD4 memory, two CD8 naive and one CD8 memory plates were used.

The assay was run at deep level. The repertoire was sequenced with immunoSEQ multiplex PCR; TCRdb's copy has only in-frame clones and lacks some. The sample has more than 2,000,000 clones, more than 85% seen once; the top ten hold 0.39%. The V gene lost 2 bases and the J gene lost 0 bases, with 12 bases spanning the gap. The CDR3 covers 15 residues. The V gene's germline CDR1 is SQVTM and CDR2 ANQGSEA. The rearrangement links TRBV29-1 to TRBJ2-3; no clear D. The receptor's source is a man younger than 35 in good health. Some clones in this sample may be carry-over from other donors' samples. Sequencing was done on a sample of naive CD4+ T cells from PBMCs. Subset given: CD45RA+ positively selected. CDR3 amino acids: CSVELRTRSTDTQYF. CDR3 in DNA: TGCAGCGTTGAACTGAGGACCCGTAGCACAGATACGCAGTATTTT.